This passage covers 20 T cell receptor beta chains from one sample sequenced in a study of blood T cell repertoires in COVID-19. Generated by immunoSEQ multiplex PCR, the TCRdb table keeps only in-frame clones and is missing some. This sample has fewer than 120,000 clones, with roughly 87% found just once. Material: peripheral blood. These receptors were obtained from a human donor in a cohort sampled during active COVID-19.

V gene TRBV2 combines with J gene TRBJ2-1; 10 bases line up with TRBD2. Trimming cost V 8 bases and J 0 bases; bases outside gene matches: 4. CDR1 is SNHLY and CDR2 is FYNNEI in the germline V gene. This CDR3 comprises 15 residues. The CDR3 nucleotides are TGTGCCAGCTTAGGACTAGCGGACTCCTACAATGAGCAGTTCTTC. This sequence encodes CASLGLADSYNEQFF.

The chain has TRBV3-1 (or the pseudogene TRBV3-2) and TRBJ1-1; no clear D gene. CDR1 LGHDT and CDR2 YNNKEL come from the germline V gene (reference sequence). Trimming removed 2 bases from V and 7 bases from J, with 8 bases in between. This CDR3 spans 12 amino acids. CDR3 region: CASSQSSGEAFF. CDR3 sequence (DNA): TGTGCCAGCAGCCAATCTTCAGGTGAAGCTTTCTTT.

The genes are TRBV10-3 and TRBJ1-1, with 7 bases matching TRBD1. CDR3 length: 13 amino acids. Per the germline V gene, CDR1 is ENHRY and CDR2 is SYGVKD. The V gene end was trimmed by 10 bases and the J gene end by 0 bases; junction bases not matched to a gene: 5. This CDR3 reads CATSGQLNTEAFF. CDR3 DNA sequence: TGTGCCACATCGGGACAGTTGAACACTGAAGCTTTCTTT.

This clone was observed a single time. The chain combines TRBV30 with TRBJ1-5; D is undetermined. With 4 bases removed from V and 3 bases from J, the gap between germline ends came to 10 bases. The V gene's germline CDR1 is GTSNPN and CDR2 SVGIG (reference sequence). There are 13 residues in the CDR3. CDR3 nucleotides: TGTGCCTGGACGCCAGGCTTCAATCAGCCCCAGCATTTT. This sequence encodes CAWTPGFNQPQHF.

The chain couples TRBV27 to TRBJ2-3; 10 nucleotides agree with TRBD1. The germline V gene encodes CDR1 MNHEY and CDR2 SMNVEV (reference sequence). The ends lost 8 bases at V and 3 bases at J; junction bases unmatched: 5. The CDR3 contains 14 residues. CDR3 sequence reads: CASGRDRGTDTQYF. The CDR3 region has the DNA TGTGCCAGCGGCCGGGACAGGGGAACAGATACGCAGTATTTT.

V gene TRBV7-2 combines with J gene TRBJ1-3; no clear D gene. V was clipped by 1 base and J by 1 base, with 11 bases between them. CDR1 and CDR2 from the germline V gene are SGHTA and FQGNSA. This CDR3 contains 16 residues. The CDR3 coding sequence is TGTGCCAGCAGCTTAGTTTTATCGCAGTCTGGAAACACCATATATTTT. Translated, it gives CASSLVLSQSGNTIYF.

This CDR3 reads CAIKRQGGTYEQYF. CDR3 sequence (DNA): TGTGCCATCAAGAGGCAGGGGGGAACCTACGAGCAGTACTTC. The chain couples TRBV10-3 to TRBJ2-7; the D gene is possibly TRBD1 (7 bases). Per the germline V gene, CDR1 is ENHRY and CDR2 is SYGVKD. The CDR3 is made up of 14 amino acids. V lost 7 bases and J 2 bases, leaving 15 bases between the germline ends.

This chain uses TRBV6-1 with TRBJ1-5; D possibly corresponds to TRBD1 (6 bases). Germline V gene sequence: CDR1 MNHNS, CDR2 SASEGT. The CDR3 is 17 amino acids. Trimming pared 0 bases from V and 2 bases from J, leaving 14 bases between. The CDR3 is CASSEAPGDWGNQPQHF. CDR3 sequence (DNA): TGTGCCAGCAGTGAAGCCCCAGGGGATTGGGGCAATCAGCCCCAGCATTTT.

The J gene is TRBJ1-4, the V gene TRBV4-1; D gene unclear. Germline CDR1 is MGHRA and CDR2 is YSYEKL. This CDR3 has 16 residues. The germline V and J ends were trimmed by 1 base and 1 base, with 10 bases remaining between them. The CDR3: CASSQVLTGTNEKLFF. Here the CDR3 DNA reads TGCGCCAGCAGCCAAGTTTTAACGGGAACTAATGAAAAACTGTTTTTT.

The chain is built from TRBV2 and TRBJ2-1; 14 positions match TRBD2. The V gene's germline CDR1 is SNHLY and CDR2 FYNNEI. The CDR3 sequence is 16 residues long. J was trimmed by 6 bases and V by 8 bases; bases with no gene match: 9. This CDR3 is CASPKTSGGVSNEQFF. The DNA of the CDR3 is TGTGCCAGCCCTAAGACTAGCGGGGGGGTCTCCAATGAGCAGTTCTTC.

This clone has just one count. The rearrangement links TRBV28 to TRBJ2-7; perhaps TRBD1 as D (5 bases). The CDR3 has 13 residues. V lost 8 bases and J 2 bases, leaving 13 bases between the germline ends. Looked up from germline, CDR1 is MDHEN and CDR2 is SYDVKM. CDR3 nucleotides: TGTGCCAGCGGCCCAAGGGGAACCTACGAGCAGTACTTC. Translation: CASGPRGTYEQYF.

This chain links TRBV28 with TRBJ2-5; TRBD1 aligns across 7 bases. The germline V gene encodes CDR1 MDHEN and CDR2 SYDVKM. This CDR3 has 16 amino acids. V shed 2 bases, J shed 5 bases, and the junction held 11 bases outside the gene matches. CDR3 DNA sequence: TGTGCCAGCAGTTTAGGCAACAGGGGATATCGGGAGACCCAGTACTTC. Protein: CASSLGNRGYRETQYF.

The chain uses TRBV7-9 and TRBJ2-3, with D perhaps TRBD1 (6 bases). The CDR3 is 18 residues long. V was pared by 0 bases and J by 4 bases, with 20 bases between. Per the germline V gene, CDR1 is SEHNR and CDR2 is FQNEAQ (reference sequence). CDR3 region: CASSLANQGSWKADTQYF. The CDR3 nucleotides read TGTGCCAGCAGCTTAGCTAACCAGGGGTCGTGGAAGGCAGATACGCAGTATTTT.

J is TRBJ2-1 and V is TRBV28; 8 bases fit TRBD1. CDR1 and CDR2 (germline): MDHEN, SYDVKM. There are 19 residues in the CDR3. V shed 4 bases and J 0 bases; nucleotides not matched to a gene: 14. CDR3 sequence: CASSWAGGDRRSSYNEQFF. The CDR3 DNA sequence: TGTGCCAGCAGTTGGGCAGGGGGCGATCGAAGGAGCTCCTACAATGAGCAGTTCTTC.

The chain combines TRBV19 with TRBJ1-6; the D gene is possibly TRBD1 (5 bases). Trimming shortened V by 8 bases and J by 6 bases, and 8 bases separated the two germline ends. CDR3 length: 12 residues. Germline CDR1 and CDR2: LNHDA and SQIVND (reference sequence). The DNA of the CDR3 is TGTGCCAGTTGGGGGGGTAATTCACCCCTCCACTTT. Its translation is CASWGGNSPLHF.

The V gene is TRBV12-3 or TRBV12-4, the J gene TRBJ2-7, with a weak D call TRBD1 (5 bases). The CDR3 is made up of 12 amino acids. V gave up 6 bases and J gave up 4 bases, with 10 bases separating them. Here the CDR3 reads CASSPGQYEQYF. In nucleotides, the CDR3 is TGTGCCAGCAGCCCAGGACAATACGAGCAGTACTTC.

The chain links TRBV2 to TRBJ1-2, with TRBD1 matching over 8 bases. Trimming cost V 5 bases and J 5 bases; bases outside gene matches: 10. From germline, CDR1 is SNHLY and CDR2 FYNNEI. CDR3 length: 15 residues. DNA of the CDR3: TGTGCCAGCAGTCCTGGACAGGGTGGGGGTTATGGCTACACCTTC. This translates into CASSPGQGGGYGYTF. The full variable domain, rest sourced from reference TRBV2 and TRBJ1-2, is EPEVTQTPSHQVTQMGQEVILRCVPISNHLYFYWYRQILGQKVEFLVSFYNNEISEKSEIFDDQFSVERPDGSNFTLKIRSTKLEDSAMYFCASSPGQGGGYGYTFGSGTRLTVV.

The chain recombines TRBV20-1 with TRBJ2-1, with D tentatively TRBD2 (6 bases). Germline CDR1 reads DFQATT; CDR2 reads SNEGSKA (reference sequence). The CDR3 spans 13 residues. V lost 3 bases and J lost 5, with 11 bases in between. CDR3 amino acids: CSASRGLDNEQFF. The CDR3 coding sequence is TGCAGTGCTAGTCGGGGGTTAGACAATGAGCAGTTCTTC.

The chain links TRBV19 to TRBJ1-2, with 7 bases matching TRBD1. This CDR3 is 15 amino acids long. Germline V gene lookup returns CDR1 LNHDA and CDR2 SQIVND (reference sequence). J gave up 6 bases and V 5 bases, and 12 bases lay outside the gene matches. The CDR3 sequence: CASSPPRTGNHGYTF. In DNA form, the CDR3 reads TGTGCCAGTAGTCCGCCCCGGACAGGTAATCATGGCTACACCTTC.

The V call is TRBV29-1, the J call TRBJ2-6; D might be TRBD1 (6 bases). The CDR3 consists of 14 residues. Trimming pared 5 bases from V and 4 bases from J, leaving 12 bases between. The germline V gene has CDR1 SQVTM and CDR2 ANQGSEA. DNA for the CDR3: TGCAGCGTTTCTAAGGGGGTCGGGGCCAACGTCCTGACTTTC. Residues: CSVSKGVGANVLTF.